These 6 T cell receptor beta chains were all obtained from the same sample, sequenced in a study of blood T cell repertoires in COVID-19. Data came from immunoSEQ multiplex PCR; TCRdb stores just in-frame clones and leaves some out. The sample yields tens of thousands of clones, 65% to 85% seen once. The sequenced sample was peripheral blood. The receptors were sampled from a man older than 75 with active or convalescent COVID-19.

This chain uses TRBV10-3 with TRBJ1-3; maybe TRBD1 (6 bases). CDR1 is ENHRY, CDR2 SYGVKD, per germline. The CDR3 is 16 amino acids. With 3 bases removed from V and 2 bases from J, the gap between germline ends came to 14 bases. As DNA, the CDR3 is TGTGCCATCAGTGAAGGTCTCCCAGGGGCTGGAAACACCATATATTTT. Translating gives CAISEGLPGAGNTIYF.

The chain combines TRBV5-1 with TRBJ2-1; tentative D call: TRBD1 (5 bases). This CDR3 has 16 amino acids. V gave up 2 bases and J gave up 0 bases, with 12 bases separating them. CDR1 and CDR2 from the germline V gene are SGHRS and YFSETQ. CDR3 sequence (DNA): TGCGCCAGCAGCTTAACAGGTCACCCCTCCTACAATGAGCAGTTCTTC. It yields the protein CASSLTGHPSYNEQFF.

This clone turned up a few times. V usage is TRBV7-2 and J usage is TRBJ1-4; TRBD1 might be the D (5 bases). CDR1 and CDR2 from the germline V gene are SGHTA and FQGNSA. The CDR3 totals 14 residues. Trimming removed 5 bases at V and 4 bases at J, with 11 bases between. In DNA form, the CDR3 reads TGTGCCAGCAGCGGAGACAGCTTTAATGAAAAACTGTTTTTT. Translated: CASSGDSFNEKLFF.

The rearrangement links TRBV5-6 to TRBJ1-2; 7 bases agree with TRBD1. CDR3 length: 12 amino acids. The V gene's germline CDR1 is SGHDT and CDR2 YYEEEE. After removal of 0 bases from V and 9 bases from J, the junction contained 2 bases not matched to a gene. CDR3 in amino acids: CASSLGRGRYTF. Written as DNA, the CDR3 is TGTGCCAGCAGCTTGGGGAGGGGGCGCTACACCTTC.

V usage is TRBV6-6 and J usage is TRBJ2-1, with 11 bases aligning to TRBD2. V gave up 6 bases and J gave up 7 bases; unmatched junction bases: 8. The CDR3 extends over 15 amino acids. Germline V CDR1 and CDR2: MNHNY, SVGAGI (reference sequence). The CDR3 sequence is CASSISGGVRNEQFF. CDR3 DNA: TGTGCCAGCAGCATTAGCGGGGGGGTTCGAAATGAGCAGTTCTTC.

The chain uses TRBV6-2 or TRBV6-3 and TRBJ1-1; a possible D gene is TRBD1 (6 bases). CDR3 length: 13 residues. V was trimmed by 6 bases and J by 4 bases, leaving 12 bases between them. CDR1 and CDR2 (germline): MNHEY, SVGEGT. The CDR3 loop is CASSTGQFTEAFF. CDR3 nucleotides: TGTGCCAGCAGCACAGGACAGTTCACTGAAGCTTTCTTT.